This entry features one TCR beta chain sequence. Germline V gene lookup returns CDR1 SEHNR and CDR2 FQNEAQ (reference sequence). The CDR3 extends over 12 amino acids. V lost 2 bases to trimming and J lost 2 bases, with 4 bases between them. The data derive from a study of cytomegalovirus exposure and HLA in healthy donors. The PCR used 60 Vbeta and 13 Jbeta primers. Only in-frame clones appear in the TCRdb table, and some are missing; sequencing was by immunoSEQ multiplex PCR. The data hold about 160,000 clones, with about 80% observed a single time. The chain combines TRBV7-9 with TRBJ2-7; D is unresolved. The specimen sequenced was PBMCs. The receptor comes from a man aged 30-40 years in good health and CMV-seronegative. Here the CDR3 reads CASSLFAYEQYF. The CDR3 bases are TGTGCCAGCAGCTTATTCGCCTACGAGCAGTACTTC. Based on the CDR3 plus reference TRBV7-9 and TRBJ2-7, the full variable domain is DTGVSQNPRHKITKRGQNVTFRCDPISEHNRLYWYRQTLGQGPEFLTYFQNEAQLEKSRLLSDRFSAERPKGSFSTLEIQRTEQGDSAMYLCASSLFAYEQYFGPGTRLTVT.